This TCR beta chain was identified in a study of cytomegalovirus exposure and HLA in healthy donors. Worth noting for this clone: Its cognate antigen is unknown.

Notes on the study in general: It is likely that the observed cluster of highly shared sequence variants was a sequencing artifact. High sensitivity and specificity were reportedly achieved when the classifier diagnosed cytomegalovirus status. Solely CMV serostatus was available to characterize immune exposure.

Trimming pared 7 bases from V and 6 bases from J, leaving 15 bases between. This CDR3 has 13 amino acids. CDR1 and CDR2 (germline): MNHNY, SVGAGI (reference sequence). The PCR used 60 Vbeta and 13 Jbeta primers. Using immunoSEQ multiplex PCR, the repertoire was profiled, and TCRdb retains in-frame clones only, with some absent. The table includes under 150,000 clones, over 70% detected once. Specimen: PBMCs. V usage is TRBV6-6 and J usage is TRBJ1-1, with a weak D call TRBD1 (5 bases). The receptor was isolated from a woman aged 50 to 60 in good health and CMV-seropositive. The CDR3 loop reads CASIPRGRAEAFF. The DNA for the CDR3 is TGTGCCAGCATCCCCCGGGGGAGGGCTGAAGCTTTCTTT.